The sequence of this T cell receptor beta chain was determined in a study of beta chain features in type 1 diabetes. The wider study: The patients were much like the healthy donors in age, gender and cell yields.

This clone was seen more than once but under ten times. Its target is not known. Study observations and caveats: Individuals with type 1 diabetes displayed fewer insertions and more deletions at VDJ junctions. For TCRB rearrangement, an influence of HLA type remained unresolved here. Among patients with Type 1 diabetes, TCRB CDR3s were moderately but significantly shorter in every one of the four CD4+ subsets.

What was sequenced were expressed TCRB transcripts, since all of the isolated RNA had been reverse transcribed. TCRdb's table, derived via immunoSEQ multiplex PCR, lists solely in-frame clones and lacks some. The data show 970,000 or so clones, 17% seen once. Sequenced sample: naive CD4+ T cells from blood. The source is a woman aged 18-29 years in good health.

The CDR3 DNA is TGTGCCAGTAGCCCCCGGGACAGGGCTACAGATACGCAGTATTTT. Its protein product is CASSPRDRATDTQYF. The chain has TRBV19 and TRBJ2-3; 9 nucleotides align to TRBD1. CDR1 and CDR2 (germline): LNHDA, SQIVND (reference sequence). With 6 bases clipped from V and 3 bases from J, the junction kept 7 bases outside the gene matches. The CDR3 sequence is 15 residues long.